These T cell receptor beta chains were read from a single sample in a study of T cells in Graves' hyperthyroidism and ophthalmopathy. TCRdb reanalysed the multiplex PCR reads using MiXCR and keeps one entry per CDR3 protein. The table lists a few hundred thousand distinct CDR3 sequences, around 46% of them singletons. What was sequenced was peripheral blood or thyroid tissue (not recorded which). The receptors were gathered from a woman aged 18-29 years with Graves' hyperthyroidism. The CDR3 runs from the conserved cysteine through the conserved F or W. D genes are given only for firm matches.

j_gene | v_gene | d_gene | len | CDR3aa
TRBJ2-2 | TRBV7-3 | . | 11 | CASTLGGELFF
TRBJ2-5 | TRBV7-6 | . | 12 | CASRSGSETQYF
TRBJ2-5 | TRBV7-2 | . | 13 | CASTSGAPGTQYF
TRBJ2-6 | TRBV7-8 | TRBD2 | 13 | CASSLKRENVLTF
TRBJ1-2 | TRBV29-1 | TRBD1 | 13 | CSEDGTGSYGYTF
TRBJ2-5 | TRBV7-3 | TRBD2 | 15 | CASSQRTSGQETQYF
TRBJ2-7 | TRBV25-1 | . | 15 | CASIQYPGPGSEQYF
TRBJ2-5 | TRBV14 | . | 14 | CASSRVGRHETQYF
TRBJ1-1 | TRBV6-6 | . | 14 | CASTLSWENTGAFF
TRBJ1-2 | TRBV7-9 | . | 14 | CASSLRPSPYGCTF
TRBJ1-3 | TRBV7-6 | . | 14 | CASSSPGSGNTIYF
TRBJ2-5 | TRBV24-1 | TRBD2 | 13 | CATGTSGIETQYF
TRBJ2-7 | TRBV20-1 | TRBD1 | 13 | CSAPRQGQDEQYF
TRBJ1-1 | TRBV4-1 | TRBD1 | 16 | CASSQARTGGRTEAFF
TRBJ2-7 | TRBV15 | TRBD1 | 16 | CATSQDRGFSAYEQYF
TRBJ2-2 | TRBV24-1 | . | 16 | CATSDLWDGYTGELFF
TRBJ2-6 | TRBV29-1 | . | 14 | CSVVGATGANVLTF
TRBJ2-6 | TRBV10-3 | . | 16 | CAISDMDSSGANVLTF
TRBJ2-2 | TRBV25-1 | TRBD2 | 17 | CASSRPGLAGATGELFF
TRBJ2-6 | TRBV7-2 | . | 15 | CTSSAPGSGANVLTF
TRBJ2-7 | TRBV7-6 | . | 14 | CASSQAGAFYEQYF
TRBJ2-7 | TRBV25-1 | TRBD1 | 16 | CASSEWHDRGHGEQYF
TRBJ1-6 | TRBV5-1 | TRBD1 | 16 | CASSLQGASYNSPLHF
TRBJ1-4 | TRBV7-2 | TRBD1 | 16 | CASSLGGTGGYEKLFF
TRBJ2-6 | TRBV7-2 | TRBD2 | 16 | CASSLGRVSPANVLTF
TRBJ1-3 | TRBV7-8 | TRBD1 | 15 | CASSPGTGAGNTIYF
TRBJ2-7 | TRBV25-1 | . | 13 | CASSEGAKFEQYF
TRBJ2-7 | TRBV7-4 | . | 13 | CASSLTIVYEQYF
TRBJ2-7 | TRBV2 | TRBD2 | 16 | CASSYPTGAGGYEQYF
TRBJ2-7 | TRBV6-1 | TRBD1 | 13 | CASRRDRGLQQYF
TRBJ1-5 | TRBV2 | TRBD1 | 13 | CASPGTGRQPQHF
TRBJ2-6 | TRBV5-1 | TRBD1 | 16 | CASRRDRGSGANVLTF
TRBJ2-7 | TRBV12-3/TRBV12-4 | . | 12 | CASSFYSFEQYF
TRBJ1-5 | TRBV20-1 | . | 15 | CSASQDSVNNQPQHF
TRBJ1-6 | TRBV7-8 | TRBD1 | 16 | CASSHTRGTGESPLHF
TRBJ1-2 | TRBV7-2 | . | 13 | CASTLGRERGYTF
TRBJ2-5 | TRBV7-2 | TRBD1 | 12 | CAWTGWEETQYF
TRBJ2-2 | TRBV20-1 | . | 14 | CSSYRPRPTGELFF
TRBJ2-5 | TRBV19 | . | 14 | CASSIDSYQETQYF
TRBJ2-5 | TRBV9 | TRBD1 | 12 | CASSPIQGAQYF
TRBJ2-7 | TRBV2 | . | 14 | CASYGDRENYEQYF
TRBJ2-7 | TRBV2 | TRBD2 | 14 | CASSVGGRAYEQYF
TRBJ1-5 | TRBV24-1 | . | 13 | CATSDAWGQPQHF
TRBJ2-7 | TRBV11-3 | TRBD1 | 15 | CASRLTGEGTGEQYF